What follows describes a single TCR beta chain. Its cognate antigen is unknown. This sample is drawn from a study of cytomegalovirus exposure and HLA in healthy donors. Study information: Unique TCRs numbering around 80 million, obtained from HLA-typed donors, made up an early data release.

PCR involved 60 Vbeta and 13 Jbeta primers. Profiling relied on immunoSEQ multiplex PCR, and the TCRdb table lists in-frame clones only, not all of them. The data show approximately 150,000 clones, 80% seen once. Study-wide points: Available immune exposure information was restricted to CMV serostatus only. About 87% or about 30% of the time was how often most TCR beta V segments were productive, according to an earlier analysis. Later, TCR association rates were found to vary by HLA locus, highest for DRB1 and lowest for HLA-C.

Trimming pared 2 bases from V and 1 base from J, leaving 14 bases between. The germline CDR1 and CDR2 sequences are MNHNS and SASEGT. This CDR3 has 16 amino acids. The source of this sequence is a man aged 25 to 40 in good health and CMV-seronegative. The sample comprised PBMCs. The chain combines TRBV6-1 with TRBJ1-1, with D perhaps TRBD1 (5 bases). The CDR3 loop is CASSEFRAGGNTEAFF. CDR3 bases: TGTGCCAGCAGTGAATTCAGGGCGGGGGGGAACACTGAAGCTTTCTTT.